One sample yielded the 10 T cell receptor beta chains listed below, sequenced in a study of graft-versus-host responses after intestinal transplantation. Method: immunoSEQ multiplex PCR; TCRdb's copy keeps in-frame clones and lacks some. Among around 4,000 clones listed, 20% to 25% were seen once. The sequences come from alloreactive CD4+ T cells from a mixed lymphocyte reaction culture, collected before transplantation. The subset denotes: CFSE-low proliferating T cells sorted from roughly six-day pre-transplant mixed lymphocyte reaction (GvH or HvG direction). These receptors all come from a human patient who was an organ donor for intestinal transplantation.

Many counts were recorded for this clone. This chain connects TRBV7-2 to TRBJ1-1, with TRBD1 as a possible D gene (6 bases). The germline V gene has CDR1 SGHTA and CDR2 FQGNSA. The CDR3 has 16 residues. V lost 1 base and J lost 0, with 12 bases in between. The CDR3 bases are TGTGCCAGCAGCTTAGTGGGCGGGGGCGTGAACACTGAAGCTTTCTTT. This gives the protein CASSLVGGGVNTEAFF.

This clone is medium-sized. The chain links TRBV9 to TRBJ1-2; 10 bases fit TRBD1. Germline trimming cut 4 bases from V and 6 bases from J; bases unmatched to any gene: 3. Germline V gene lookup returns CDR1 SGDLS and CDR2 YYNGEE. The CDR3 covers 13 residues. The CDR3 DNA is TGTGCCAGCAGCATCGGGACAGGGGATGGCTACACCTTC. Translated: CASSIGTGDGYTF.

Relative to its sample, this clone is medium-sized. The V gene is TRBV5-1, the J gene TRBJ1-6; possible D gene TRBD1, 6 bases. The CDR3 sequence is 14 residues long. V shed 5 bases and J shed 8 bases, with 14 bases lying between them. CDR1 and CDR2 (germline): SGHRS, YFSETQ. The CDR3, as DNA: TGCGCCAGCAGAGGGGGAAGAATGGATTCACCCCTCCACTTT. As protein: CASRGGRMDSPLHF.

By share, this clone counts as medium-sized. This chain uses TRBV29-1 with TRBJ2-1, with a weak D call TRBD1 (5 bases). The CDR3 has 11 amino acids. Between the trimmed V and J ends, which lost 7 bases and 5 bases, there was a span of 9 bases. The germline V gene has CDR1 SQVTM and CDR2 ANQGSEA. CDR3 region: CSAEGDNEQFF. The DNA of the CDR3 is TGCAGCGCCGAAGGGGACAATGAGCAGTTCTTC.

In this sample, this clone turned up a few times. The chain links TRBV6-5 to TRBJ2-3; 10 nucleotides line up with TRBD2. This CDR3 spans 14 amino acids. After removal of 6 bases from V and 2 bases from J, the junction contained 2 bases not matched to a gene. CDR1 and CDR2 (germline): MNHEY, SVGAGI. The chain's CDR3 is CASRGLAPTDTQYF. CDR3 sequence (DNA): TGTGCCAGCAGGGGACTAGCGCCCACAGATACGCAGTATTTT.

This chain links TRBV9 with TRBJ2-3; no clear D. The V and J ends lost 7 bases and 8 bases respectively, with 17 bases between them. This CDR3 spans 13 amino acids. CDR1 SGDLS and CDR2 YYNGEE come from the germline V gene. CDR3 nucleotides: TGTGCCAGCGCGACTGACTCCCCCGGTACGCAGTATTTT. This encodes CASATDSPGTQYF.

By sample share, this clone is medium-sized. This CDR3 reads CASSLEGAGMRCEQYV. CDR3 bases: TGTGCCAGCAGCTTGGAGGGGGCAGGAATGAGGTGCGAGCAGTACGTC. This chain connects TRBV5-4 to TRBJ2-7; 7 bases fit TRBD1. Germline V gene lookup returns CDR1 SGHNT and CDR2 YYREEE (reference sequence). The CDR3 spans 16 residues. V was pared by 0 bases and J by 6 bases, with 12 bases of the junction left unmatched.

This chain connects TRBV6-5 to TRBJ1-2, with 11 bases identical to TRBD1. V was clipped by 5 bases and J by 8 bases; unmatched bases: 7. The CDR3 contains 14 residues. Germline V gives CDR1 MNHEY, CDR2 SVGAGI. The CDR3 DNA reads TGTGCCAGCAGTGGGACAGGGGGGACCTGGGGCTACACCTTC. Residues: CASSGTGGTWGYTF.

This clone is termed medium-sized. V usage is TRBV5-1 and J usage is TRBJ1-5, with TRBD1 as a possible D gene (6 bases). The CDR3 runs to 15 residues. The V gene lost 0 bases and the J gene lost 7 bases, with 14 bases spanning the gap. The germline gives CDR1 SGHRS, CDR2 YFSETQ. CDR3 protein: CASSLEGGAGQPQHF. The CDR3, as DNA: TGCGCCAGCAGCTTGGAGGGGGGGGCTGGGCAGCCCCAGCATTTT.

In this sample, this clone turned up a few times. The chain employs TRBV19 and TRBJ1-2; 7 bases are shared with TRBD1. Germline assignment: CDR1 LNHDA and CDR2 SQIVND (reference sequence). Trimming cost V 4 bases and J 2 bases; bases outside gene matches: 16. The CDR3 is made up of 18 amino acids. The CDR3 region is CASSKVWGTASPNYGYTF. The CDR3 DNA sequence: TGTGCCAGTAGTAAGGTCTGGGGGACAGCCTCGCCGAACTATGGCTACACCTTC.